The 29 T cell receptor beta chains below all came from one sample that was sequenced in a study of CD8+CD57+ T cells in acquired aplastic anemia listed by TCRdb under 2018. For sequencing, an Illumina HiSeq 2000 was employed. TCR beta VDJ combination and CDR3 sequence profiling used genomic DNA as the template. The raw public data were reprocessed by TCRdb itself: fastp quality trimming at Q25, MiXCR clonotype calling, in-frame beta chains only. Duplicate CDR3 protein sequences are folded into a single record with the most common DNA and genes. The sample profile shows about 180,000 distinct CDR3 sequences; nearly 50% of them were found once. Roughly 13% of the sample rests with the top ten. The patients picked for sequencing were ones in whom flow cytometry had shown an expansion of CD8+CD57+ cells. The source material was sorted CD4+, CD8+, or CD8+CD57+ T cells (not recorded which) from PBMCs. These TCRs come from a human donor with aplastic anemia.

The CDR3 is CATSYSAGTGANVLTF. CDR3 bases: TGTGCCACCAGCTACTCGGCAGGGACTGGGGCCAACGTCCTGACTTTC. This chain joins TRBV15 and TRBJ2-6; possible D gene TRBD1, 5 bases. V lost 5 bases, J lost 2 bases, and 13 bases lay in between. CDR3 length equals 16 residues. Germline V gene data show CDR1 as LNHNV and CDR2 as YYDKDF (reference sequence).

The rearrangement joins TRBV2 to TRBJ2-5, with 11 bases matching TRBD2. In germline, CDR1 is SNHLY, CDR2 FYNNEI. The CDR3 loop spans 14 amino acids. With 6 bases clipped from V and 5 bases from J, the junction kept 5 bases outside the gene matches. CDR3 DNA sequence: TGTGCCAGCAGGCGGACTAGCGGGCGTGAGACCCAGTACTTC. Encoded protein: CASRRTSGRETQYF.

This chain connects TRBV5-1 to TRBJ2-7, with D perhaps TRBD2 (5 bases). The CDR3 is 15 residues long. Germline V gene data show CDR1 as SGHRS and CDR2 as YFSETQ. Between the trimmed V and J ends, which lost 0 bases and 3 bases, there was a span of 13 bases. The CDR3 region has the DNA TGCGCCAGCAGCTTGGGGGGAGCGGAACTCTACGAGCAGTACTTC. Translation gives CASSLGGAELYEQYF.

As concerns this clonotype: One end of the junction fails to match germline, which may point to a read error. V and J are TRBV6-5 and TRBJ1-3, with 9 nucleotides matching TRBD1. The CDR3 runs 15 residues. CDR1 MNHEY and CDR2 SVGAGI come from the germline V gene. CDR3 residues: CASNYSWTGENTIYF. CDR3 in DNA: TGTGCCAGCAATTACTCCTGGACAGGGGAAAACACCATATATTTT.

Note on this clonotype: Possible read error: a much larger clone is one base away. This chain uses TRBV7-9 with TRBJ2-2; 8 bases map to TRBD2. V was pared by 7 bases and J by 1 base, with 5 bases of the junction left unmatched. In germline, CDR1 is SEHNR, CDR2 FQNEAQ (reference sequence). This CDR3 region has 15 residues. CDR3 sequence: CASTLRGGNTGELFF. As DNA, the CDR3 is TGTGCCAGCACGCTACGGGGGGGGAACACCGGGGAGCTGTTTTTT.

This clonotype appeared many times. This chain uses TRBV5-4 with TRBJ2-1; D is ambiguous. This CDR3 has 14 amino acids. V was cut by 0 bases and J by 6 bases, with 10 bases left in between. CDR1 SGHNT and CDR2 YYREEE come from the germline V gene (reference sequence). The CDR3 DNA sequence: TGTGCCAGCAGCTTGGTCTCGACGTCCAATGAGCAGTTCTTC. Encoded protein: CASSLVSTSNEQFF.

The chain links TRBV18 to TRBJ2-1; the match to TRBD1 covers 9 bases. Trimming at V came to 4 bases and at J to 3 bases, leaving 4 bases not matched to a gene. Per the germline V gene, CDR1 is KGHSH and CDR2 is LQKENI. CDR3 length: 15 amino acids. CDR3: CASSRQGGFYNEQFF. CDR3 in DNA: TGTGCCAGCTCACGACAGGGGGGGTTCTACAATGAGCAGTTCTTC.

This chain links TRBV19 with TRBJ2-7, with 10 bases lining up with TRBD1. V was pared by 5 bases and J by 2 bases, with 3 bases of the junction left unmatched. This CDR3 is built from 14 residues. Germline V gene data show CDR1 as LNHDA and CDR2 as SQIVND (reference sequence). The CDR3 loop is CASSRQGATYEQYF. The CDR3 DNA sequence: TGTGCCAGTAGTCGACAGGGGGCCACCTACGAGCAGTACTTC.

The chain combines TRBV25-1 with TRBJ1-1; D gene ambiguous. The V gene lost 2 bases and the J gene lost 4 bases, with 8 bases spanning the gap. This CDR3 is 13 amino acids long. Germline CDR1 reads MGHDK; CDR2 reads SYGVNS. CDR3 residues: CASSEQVGTEAFF. Written as DNA, the CDR3 is TGTGCCAGCAGTGAACAGGTCGGCACTGAAGCTTTCTTT.

This clonotype was picked up many times. The chain combines TRBV7-3 with TRBJ2-2; a weak D match, TRBD1 (5 bases). The CDR3 has 14 residues. Germline CDR1 SGHTA, CDR2 FQGTGA. The V end lost 3 bases, the J end lost 5 bases, and 10 bases lay between the germline ends. The CDR3 DNA sequence: TGTGCCAGCAGCTTGGGCGCAGGGACCGGGGAGCTGTTTTTT. Its translation: CASSLGAGTGELFF.

The chain employs TRBV14 and TRBJ2-7; perhaps TRBD1 as D (6 bases). Between the trimmed V and J ends, which lost 2 bases and 5 bases, there was a span of 19 bases. Looked up from germline, CDR1 is SGHDN and CDR2 is FVKESK. The CDR3 consists of 16 residues. The CDR3 protein is CASSQRASRGSHEQYF. The CDR3 DNA follows: TGTGCCAGCAGCCAAAGGGCCTCCAGGGGATCCCACGAGCAGTACTTC. Based on the CDR3 plus reference TRBV14 and TRBJ2-7, the full variable domain is EAGVTQFPSHSVIEKGQTVTLRCDPISGHDNLYWYRRVMGKEIKFLLHFVKESKQDESGMPNNRFLAERTGGTYSTLKVQPAELEDSGVYFCASSQRASRGSHEQYFGPGTRLTVT.

On this clonotype itself: The junction differs from germline at one of its ends, possibly a read error. J is TRBJ1-4 and V is TRBV6-1, with TRBD1 as a possible D gene (5 bases). Germline V gene data show CDR1 as MNHNS and CDR2 as SASEGT. The CDR3 sequence is 14 residues long. The CDR3 DNA sequence: TGTGCCAGCGCGGCCAGGGCAACTAATGAAAGACTGTTTTTT. This encodes CASAARATNERLFF.

The rearrangement links TRBV9 to TRBJ2-7; TRBD2 matches 9 bases. The ends lost 3 bases at V and 4 bases at J; junction bases unmatched: 5. There are 14 residues in the CDR3. Germline V lookup: CDR1 SGDLS, CDR2 YYNGEE. CDR3 sequence: CASSAAGGPYEQYF. The CDR3 DNA follows: TGTGCCAGCAGCGCCGCGGGGGGGCCTTACGAGCAGTACTTC.

This clonotype showed up just once. The chain is built from TRBV29-1 and TRBJ1-3, with D perhaps matching TRBD1 (6 bases). CDR3 size: 14 residues. V gave up 7 bases and J gave up 2 bases, with 15 bases separating them. CDR1 and CDR2 (germline): SQVTM, ANQGSEA. CDR3 DNA: TGCAGCGCACAGGGAGGTTTAGCTGGAAACACCATATATTTT. This encodes CSAQGGLAGNTIYF.

Comment on this clonotype: This may stem from a read error, because a much larger clone lies one nucleotide away. The CDR3 does not close with the conserved phenylalanine or tryptophan, likely indicating a read error. The rearrangement links TRBV6-1 to TRBJ1-5; TRBD1 matches 7 bases. Germline loops: CDR1 MNHNS, CDR2 SASEGT. V was pared by 6 bases and J by 1 base, with 3 bases of the junction left unmatched. The CDR3 has 14 residues. Here the CDR3 DNA reads TGTGCCAGCAGAGCAGGGGGGAGCAATCAGCCCCAGCATCTT. It is translated as CASRAGGSNQPQHL.

The chain uses TRBV25-1 and TRBJ1-6; the match to TRBD1 covers 8 bases. The trim removed 7 bases at V and 7 bases at J, leaving 9 bases unmatched. Germline V CDR1 and CDR2: MGHDK, SYGVNS. This CDR3 comprises 15 residues. In nucleotides, the CDR3 is TGTGCCAGCAAGGAGACAGGGGCTGGGAATTCACCCCTCCACTTT. This translates into CASKETGAGNSPLHF. Looking up the rest from reference TRBV25-1 and TRBJ1-6 gives the full variable domain: EADIYQTPRYLVIGTGKKITLECSQTMGHDKMYWYQQDPGMELHLIHYSYGVNSTEKGDLSSESTVSRIRTEHFPLTLESARPSHTSQYLCASKETGAGNSPLHFGNGTRLTVT.

The rearrangement links TRBV5-4 to TRBJ2-7; TRBD1 matches at 8 bases. Germline V gene lookup returns CDR1 SGHNT and CDR2 YYREEE (reference sequence). CDR3 length: 15 amino acids. V lost 1 base and J lost 5; bases outside the gene matches: 8. In nucleotides, the CDR3 is TGTGCCAGCAGCTTGTCGGCCAGGGGGCAGGACGAGCAGTACTTC. It specifies CASSLSARGQDEQYF.

The table lists this clonotype with a few counts. CDR3 sequence: CATSDRTDGELFF. The CDR3 region has the DNA TGTGCCACCAGCGACCGGACAGACGGGGAGCTGTTTTTT. The chain has TRBV15 and TRBJ2-2, with D maybe TRBD1 (6 bases). Germline V lookup: CDR1 LNHNV, CDR2 YYDKDF (reference sequence). This CDR3 region has 13 residues. Trimming pared 5 bases from V and 7 bases from J, leaving 11 bases between.

The genes are TRBV7-3 and TRBJ2-1, with D uncertain. Germline CDR1 and CDR2: SGHTA and FQGTGA. This CDR3 is 15 amino acids long. The ends were cut back, 3 bases at V and 0 bases at J, with 9 bases in the middle. The DNA for the CDR3 is TGTGCCAGCAGCTTCACCGTTCCCTCCTACAATGAGCAGTTCTTC. Amino acids: CASSFTVPSYNEQFF.

The chain recombines TRBV10-1 with TRBJ2-1; TRBD1 aligns across 8 bases. Trimming removed 3 bases from V and 7 bases from J; junction bases left unmatched: 8. This CDR3 region has 15 residues. CDR1 and CDR2 from the germline V gene are WNHNN and SYGVQD (reference sequence). CDR3 in DNA: TGCGCCAGCAGTGATCCAGGGGGCTCGAGGAATGAGCAGTTCTTC. Protein product: CASSDPGGSRNEQFF.

On this clonotype: A read error is possible here, since a much larger clone lies one base away. J is TRBJ2-3 and V is TRBV5-1, with D perhaps TRBD1 (5 bases). Judging by the DNA end, TRBJ1-5 fits better; the J call may be wrong. The CDR3 spans 17 residues. The germline V gene has CDR1 SGHRS and CDR2 YFSETQ. The CDR3 is CASSPWTSGGFTDTQHF. In DNA, the CDR3 is TGCGCCAGCAGCCCCTGGACTAGCGGGGGGTTCACAGATACGCAGCATTTT.

The chain employs TRBV3-1 and TRBJ2-4, with 8 nucleotides matching TRBD1. The CDR3 runs to 16 residues. The germline gives CDR1 LGHDT, CDR2 YNNKEL (reference sequence). With 5 bases clipped from V and 2 bases from J, the junction kept 8 bases outside the gene matches. The CDR3 bases are TGTGCCAGCAGCGATTCGGACAGGGCGACCAAAAACATTCAGTACTTC. Protein product: CASSDSDRATKNIQYF. Based on the CDR3 plus reference TRBV3-1 and TRBJ2-4, the full variable domain is DTAVSQTPKYLVTQMGNDKSIKCEQNLGHDTMYWYKQDSKKFLKIMFSYNNKELIINETVPNRFSPKSPDKAHLNLHINSLELGDSAVYFCASSDSDRATKNIQYFGAGTRLSVL.

The chain combines TRBV7-9 with TRBJ2-5, with 7 bases aligning to TRBD2. V was clipped by 3 bases and J by 2 bases; unmatched bases: 3. CDR1 SEHNR and CDR2 FQNEAQ come from the germline V gene (reference sequence). The CDR3 totals 14 residues. Here the CDR3 DNA reads TGTGCCAGCAGCTTCCGCGGGGGACAAGAGACCCAGTACTTC. Protein product: CASSFRGGQETQYF.

Notes on this clonotype: It is likely a read error, because the conserved phenylalanine at the end of the CDR3 is missing. The chain employs TRBV24-1 and TRBJ2-7; 7 bases fit TRBD1. Losses at the gene ends were 4 bases for V and 2 bases for J; bases not matched to a gene: 7. The CDR3 consists of 15 residues. CDR1 KGHDR and CDR2 SFDVKD come from the germline V gene. The CDR3 loop reads CATSDTGTATYEQYL. CDR3 sequence (DNA): TGTGCCACCAGTGACACCGGGACAGCGACCTACGAGCAGTACCTC.

This clonotype was counted only a few times. This could be a read error, since a much larger clone is one nucleotide away. The chain employs TRBV6-5 and TRBJ1-5; D may be TRBD1 (5 bases). Germline-derived CDR1 and CDR2 are MNHEY and SVGAGI. The CDR3 is 15 residues long. V lost 2 bases and J 6 bases, leaving 14 bases between the germline ends. CDR3 residues: CASSYEAGRSQPQHF. In DNA form, the CDR3 reads TGTGCCAGCAGTTACGAGGCAGGGCGGAGTCAGCCCCAGCATTTT.

The gene calls are TRBV2 and TRBJ2-1; 7 nucleotides match TRBD2. Germline V gives CDR1 SNHLY, CDR2 FYNNEI. Trimming took 6 bases from V and 10 from J; bases not matched to a gene: 15. This CDR3 region has 15 residues. The DNA for the CDR3 is TGTGCCAGCAGCCTAACTAGCGATCCCCCTGGGGAGCAGTTCTTC. This translates into CASSLTSDPPGEQFF.

In this sample, this clonotype turned up a few times. This chain connects TRBV12-3 or TRBV12-4 to TRBJ2-2, with TRBD2 matching 13 bases. The CDR3 sequence is 21 residues long. The junction had 18 bases not matched to a gene; V was cut back by 6 bases and J by 2 bases. The CDR3 here is CASRRGLAGDQTQPNTGELFF. Written as DNA, the CDR3 is TGTGCCAGCAGAAGAGGACTAGCGGGGGACCAAACTCAGCCCAACACCGGGGAGCTGTTTTTT.

This rearrangement joins TRBV20-1 to TRBJ2-7; 9 nucleotides align to TRBD1. Germline V gives CDR1 DFQATT, CDR2 SNEGSKA (reference sequence). The CDR3 covers 14 residues. V shed 7 bases, J shed 5 bases, and the junction held 12 bases outside the gene matches. The CDR3 DNA reads TGCAGTGTTCGCCAGGGACAGGGCACCCACGAGCAGTACTTC. It is translated as CSVRQGQGTHEQYF.

CDR3 coding DNA: TGCAGCGTTCAGGGAGGGTTGGGCACTGAAGCTTTCTTT. Amino acids: CSVQGGLGTEAFF. The chain has TRBV29-1 and TRBJ1-1, with a weak D call TRBD1 (5 bases). The V gene lost 5 bases and the J gene lost 4 bases, with 14 bases spanning the gap. This CDR3 has 13 residues. Per germline, CDR1 SQVTM and CDR2 ANQGSEA.